These 21 T cell receptor beta chains were sequenced from one sample in a study of blood T cell repertoires in COVID-19. Only in-frame clones appear in the TCRdb table, and some are missing; sequencing was by immunoSEQ multiplex PCR. In the table there are fewer than 350,000 clones, approximately 89% of which are singletons. Source material: peripheral blood. The receptor source for this set is a woman between 55 and 75 years old with COVID-19, enrolled during active disease.

The chain couples TRBV5-4 to TRBJ1-2, with unresolved D. This CDR3 has 14 residues. V dropped 4 bases and J dropped 2 bases, with 12 bases sitting between them. In germline, CDR1 is SGHNT, CDR2 YYREEE (reference sequence). The CDR3 protein is CASSPWTHNYGYTF. CDR3 nucleotide sequence: TGTGCCAGCAGCCCCTGGACTCACAACTATGGCTACACCTTC. The complete variable domain, with remaining parts taken from reference TRBV5-4 and TRBJ1-2, reads ETGVTQSPTHLIKTRGQQVTLRCSSQSGHNTVSWYQQALGQGPQFIFQYYREEENGRGNFPPRFSGLQFPNYSSELNVNALELDDSALYLCASSPWTHNYGYTFGSGTRLTVV.

The chain carries TRBV5-5 and TRBJ2-7, with a tentative D call TRBD1 (5 bases). Germline loops: CDR1 SGHKS, CDR2 YYEKEE (reference sequence). Deletions cut 4 bases from V and 5 bases from J, with 13 bases between. CDR3 size: 13 residues. CDR3 in DNA: TGTGCCAGCAGCCTCTCTACAGGCAACGAGCAGTACTTC. It is translated as CASSLSTGNEQYF.

The chain couples TRBV30 to TRBJ2-1; 12 nucleotides align to TRBD2. Losses at the gene ends were 2 bases for V and 4 bases for J; bases not matched to a gene: 3. The germline V gene has CDR1 GTSNPN and CDR2 SVGIG (reference sequence). The CDR3 sequence is 15 residues long. Written as DNA, the CDR3 is TGTGCCTGGAGTACCACTAGCGGGGGGTACAATGAGCAGTTCTTC. Translation gives CAWSTTSGGYNEQFF.

The chain has TRBV7-2 and TRBJ2-7; 9 bases line up with TRBD1. V trimming: 5 bases; J trimming: 3 bases; junction bases outside the gene matches: 8. The CDR3 has 15 residues. CDR1 and CDR2 (germline): SGHTA, FQGNSA. The CDR3 is CASSPDRGKIYEQYF. In DNA, the CDR3 is TGTGCCAGCAGCCCCGACAGGGGGAAGATCTACGAGCAGTACTTC.

The chain uses TRBV6-6 and TRBJ1-4, with D perhaps TRBD1 (6 bases). V gave up 2 bases and J gave up 6 bases, with 13 bases separating them. CDR1 and CDR2 (germline): MNHNY, SVGAGI (reference sequence). The CDR3 runs to 15 residues. The CDR3 loop is CASSYLGQLYEKLFF. The CDR3 DNA is TGTGCCAGCAGTTACCTCGGACAGCTTTATGAAAAACTGTTTTTT.

This chain uses TRBV4-2 with TRBJ2-3; D is perhaps TRBD1 (6 bases). The germline V gene encodes CDR1 LGHNA and CDR2 YNFKEQ. The CDR3 loop spans 15 amino acids. V lost 1 base and J lost 2, with 10 bases in between. CDR3 nucleotide sequence: TGTGCCAGCAGCCAAGGGGGGCCCGACACAGATACGCAGTATTTT. Translated, it gives CASSQGGPDTDTQYF.

Of note for this clone: Additional DNA sequences in this sample encode the identical CDR3. V gene TRBV6-5 combines with J gene TRBJ1-2, with TRBD1 matching over 8 bases. CDR3 length equals 14 residues. V shed 6 bases and J 0 bases; nucleotides not matched to a gene: 3. CDR1 is MNHEY and CDR2 is SVGAGI in the germline V gene. The CDR3 nucleotides read TGTGCCAGCAGGCGGACAGGGACTAACTATGGCTACACCTTC. This codes for CASRRTGTNYGYTF.

The chain has TRBV7-3 and TRBJ2-2; D ambiguous. From germline, CDR1 is SGHTA and CDR2 FQGTGA. The CDR3 runs 15 residues. Trimming shortened V by 0 bases and J by 4 bases, and 9 bases separated the two germline ends. CDR3 bases: TGTGCCAGCAGCTTAACAGCCCACGGCACCGGGGAGCTGTTTTTT. This translates into CASSLTAHGTGELFF.

This rearrangement joins TRBV4-2 to TRBJ2-1, with 10 bases lining up with TRBD2. Per germline, CDR1 LGHNA and CDR2 YNFKEQ. V trimming: 4 bases; J trimming: 7 bases; junction bases outside the gene matches: 10. The CDR3 runs 16 residues. CDR3 in amino acids: CASSLPASSGGNEQFF. For the CDR3, the DNA is TGTGCCAGCAGCCTCCCGGCGTCTAGCGGGGGAAATGAGCAGTTCTTC.

The chain recombines TRBV5-4 with TRBJ1-2; TRBD1 aligns across 10 bases. Germline trimming cut 4 bases from V and 8 bases from J; bases unmatched to any gene: 5. The CDR3 loop spans 13 amino acids. Germline values: CDR1 SGHNT, CDR2 YYREEE (reference sequence). CDR3 bases: TGTGCCAGCAGCCCAGGGACAGGGGTCGGCTACACCTTC. Protein product: CASSPGTGVGYTF.

This clone occurred once. This rearrangement joins TRBV14 to TRBJ2-3; 7 positions agree with TRBD1. The germline V gene has CDR1 SGHDN and CDR2 FVKESK. This CDR3 has 17 amino acids. V shed 0 bases, J shed 3 bases, and the junction held 9 bases outside the gene matches. This CDR3 is CASSQDKAGGVTDTQYF. CDR3 DNA: TGTGCCAGCAGCCAAGACAAGGCAGGGGGAGTGACAGATACGCAGTATTTT.

This chain joins TRBV7-9 and TRBJ1-5, with D maybe TRBD1 (5 bases). The V end lost 5 bases, the J end lost 3 bases, and 14 bases lay between the germline ends. This CDR3 spans 15 amino acids. Per germline, CDR1 SEHNR and CDR2 FQNEAQ (reference sequence). CDR3 sequence reads: CASSPVGGYNQPQHF. Here the CDR3 DNA reads TGTGCCAGCAGCCCCGTTGGGGGGTACAATCAGCCCCAGCATTTT.

Details on this clone: The same CDR3 also results from other DNA sequences found in this sample. The chain is built from TRBV20-1 and TRBJ2-7; unclear D gene. CDR3 length equals 11 residues. The germline V gene encodes CDR1 DFQATT and CDR2 SNEGSKA (reference sequence). The germline V and J ends were trimmed by 3 bases and 3 bases, with 6 bases remaining between them. CDR3 protein: CSASGYYEQYF. The CDR3 bases are TGCAGTGCTAGCGGGTACTACGAGCAGTACTTC.

V gene TRBV28 combines with J gene TRBJ1-6; TRBD1 aligns across 9 bases. Germline CDR1 and CDR2: MDHEN and SYDVKM. The CDR3 runs to 14 residues. The J segment lost 9 bases and the V segment lost 5 bases, leaving 5 bases of the junction unmatched. CDR3 region: CASSIGTGSSPLHF. For the CDR3, the DNA is TGTGCCAGCAGTATCGGGACAGGGAGTTCACCCCTCCACTTT.

The chain couples TRBV23-1 to TRBJ1-2; possible D gene TRBD1, 5 bases. TRBV23-1 is placed among ORFs of uncertain function. V lost 0 bases and J 0 bases, leaving 29 bases between the germline ends. The CDR3 runs 22 residues. CDR3 sequence (DNA): TGCGCCAGCAGTCAATCCTTACCAGGTTGTGGGCAGGGTGTTACAGCTAACTATGGCTACACCTTC. This sequence encodes CASSQSLPGCGQGVTANYGYTF.

The chain joins TRBV10-3 to TRBJ2-7; maybe TRBD2 (5 bases). CDR3 length equals 14 residues. Looked up from germline, CDR1 is ENHRY and CDR2 is SYGVKD. V gave up 4 bases and J gave up 2 bases, with 12 bases separating them. The CDR3 sequence: CAISVADGTYEQYF. CDR3 nucleotides: TGTGCCATCAGTGTTGCGGACGGGACCTACGAGCAGTACTTC.

The chain joins TRBV6-5 to TRBJ2-6; TRBD2 agrees at 11 bases. There are 15 residues in the CDR3. CDR1 is MNHEY and CDR2 is SVGAGI in the germline V gene. The J segment lost 4 bases and the V segment lost 8 bases, leaving 4 bases of the junction unmatched. CDR3 bases: TGTGCCAGCGGGCTAGCGGGGGGCGGGGCCAACGTCCTGACTTTC. Translation gives CASGLAGGGANVLTF.

This chain joins TRBV11-2 and TRBJ1-5; 10 bases map to TRBD1. The germline CDR1 and CDR2 sequences are SGHAT and FQNNGV. J was trimmed by 6 bases and V by 4 bases; bases with no gene match: 6. The CDR3 runs 15 residues. CDR3 bases: TGTGCCAGCAGCTCCGGGACAGGGGTACGTCAGCCCCAGCATTTT. Translation gives CASSSGTGVRQPQHF.

J is TRBJ2-7 and V is TRBV19, with D maybe TRBD1 (6 bases). The V end was cut by 3 bases, the J end by 4 bases, with 10 bases between. Germline V lookup: CDR1 LNHDA, CDR2 SQIVND (reference sequence). There are 13 residues in the CDR3. CDR3 in DNA: TGTGCCAGTAGTATTCTGGGACATTACGAGCAGTACTTC. Amino acid sequence: CASSILGHYEQYF.

The chain uses TRBV28 and TRBJ1-3; TRBD1 is a possible D gene (5 bases). Germline-derived CDR1 and CDR2 are MDHEN and SYDVKM. The ends were cut back, 3 bases at V and 0 bases at J, with 9 bases in the middle. This CDR3 is 15 amino acids long. CDR3 in amino acids: CASSLGHRSGNTIYF. CDR3 nucleotide sequence: TGTGCCAGCAGTTTGGGGCACCGCTCTGGAAACACCATATATTTT.

J is TRBJ1-4 and V is TRBV7-8; tentatively, D is TRBD1 (6 bases). The CDR3 has 12 amino acids. CDR1 is SGHVS, CDR2 FQNEAQ, per germline. V was trimmed by 8 bases and J by 8 bases, leaving 12 bases between them. The chain's CDR3 is CASGQTPEKLFF. The CDR3 nucleotides are TGTGCCAGCGGACAGACCCCGGAAAAACTGTTTTTT.